Shown below are 9 T cell receptor beta chains from a single sample sequenced in a study of blood T cell repertoires in COVID-19. Profiled with immunoSEQ multiplex PCR; TCRdb holds only in-frame clones, not every one. Found here are 70,000 or so clones, roughly three quarters of them singletons; the top ten hold 45% to 60%. Sequencing was done on a sample of peripheral blood. The source of these receptors is a human donor in a cohort sampled during active COVID-19.

In nucleotides, the CDR3 is TGTGCCAGCAGTGAAACAATCTATGGCTACACCTTC. It specifies CASSETIYGYTF. The chain is built from TRBV25-1 and TRBJ1-2; D is ambiguous. The V gene's germline CDR1 is MGHDK and CDR2 SYGVNS. Trimming removed 2 bases at V and 4 bases at J, with 5 bases between. The CDR3 is made up of 12 amino acids.

This chain connects TRBV5-1 to TRBJ1-5; 7 bases agree with TRBD1. The germline gives CDR1 SGHRS, CDR2 YFSETQ. The ends lost 4 bases at V and 4 bases at J; junction bases unmatched: 5. CDR3 length: 14 residues. CDR3 sequence (DNA): TGCGCCAGCAGCCCCGGGACAGAGAATCAGCCCCAGCATTTT. Translating gives CASSPGTENQPQHF.

The CDR3 DNA follows: TGTGCCAGCTCACCCCGACAGGGGGATAATTCACCCCTCCACTTT. Its translation: CASSPRQGDNSPLHF. The rearrangement joins TRBV18 to TRBJ1-6; TRBD1 matches at 9 bases. The J segment lost 5 bases and the V segment lost 3 bases, leaving 2 bases of the junction unmatched. CDR3 size: 15 residues. Germline CDR1 is KGHSH and CDR2 is LQKENI.

The chain combines TRBV5-1 with TRBJ2-3; D unclear. CDR1 is SGHRS, CDR2 YFSETQ, per germline. Trimming pared 0 bases from V and 5 bases from J, leaving 7 bases between. The length of the CDR3 is 13 residues. Written as DNA, the CDR3 is TGCGCCAGCAGCTTGGACCCGGTAGATACGCAGTATTTT. Amino acid sequence: CASSLDPVDTQYF.

This rearrangement joins TRBV30 to TRBJ1-5; 8 bases match TRBD1. V dropped 5 bases and J dropped 7; count of bases not matched to a gene: 4. The germline gives CDR1 GTSNPN, CDR2 SVGIG (reference sequence). This CDR3 contains 12 residues. The CDR3, as DNA: TGTGCCTGGCAAACAGGGGGGCAGCCCCAGCATTTT. It codes for CAWQTGGQPQHF.

This chain joins TRBV7-9 and TRBJ2-7; the match to TRBD2 covers 9 bases. In germline, CDR1 is SEHNR, CDR2 FQNEAQ (reference sequence). The CDR3 loop spans 15 amino acids. Trimming cost V 2 bases and J 3 bases; bases outside gene matches: 5. The CDR3 sequence is CASSLLAAGGYEQYF. For the CDR3, the DNA is TGTGCCAGCAGCTTACTGGCAGCGGGAGGCTACGAGCAGTACTTC.

CDR3 amino acids: CASSLPGSTGSPLHF. In nucleotides, the CDR3 is TGTGCCAGCAGCTTACCGGGCTCAACAGGTTCACCCCTCCACTTT. The chain couples TRBV5-4 to TRBJ1-6; D is perhaps TRBD1 (5 bases). Germline V gene data show CDR1 as SGHNT and CDR2 as YYREEE (reference sequence). V lost 2 bases to trimming and J lost 9 bases, with 15 bases between them. The CDR3 covers 15 residues.

The V and J genes are TRBV19 and TRBJ2-5, with 7 bases aligning to TRBD2. V was pared by 3 bases and J by 5 bases, with 9 bases of the junction left unmatched. The CDR3 totals 15 residues. Germline assignment: CDR1 LNHDA and CDR2 SQIVND (reference sequence). The CDR3 DNA reads as TGTGCCAGTAGTATCGACTTAGCGGGTGCGGAGACCCAGTACTTC. This codes for CASSIDLAGAETQYF.

The chain uses TRBV18 and TRBJ1-4; 8 bases align to TRBD1. CDR1 and CDR2 from the germline V gene are KGHSH and LQKENI. This CDR3 has 13 amino acids. J was trimmed by 7 bases and V by 4 bases; bases with no gene match: 2. The CDR3 here is CASSQGTGEKLFF. DNA for the CDR3: TGTGCCAGCTCACAAGGGACAGGTGAAAAACTGTTTTTT.